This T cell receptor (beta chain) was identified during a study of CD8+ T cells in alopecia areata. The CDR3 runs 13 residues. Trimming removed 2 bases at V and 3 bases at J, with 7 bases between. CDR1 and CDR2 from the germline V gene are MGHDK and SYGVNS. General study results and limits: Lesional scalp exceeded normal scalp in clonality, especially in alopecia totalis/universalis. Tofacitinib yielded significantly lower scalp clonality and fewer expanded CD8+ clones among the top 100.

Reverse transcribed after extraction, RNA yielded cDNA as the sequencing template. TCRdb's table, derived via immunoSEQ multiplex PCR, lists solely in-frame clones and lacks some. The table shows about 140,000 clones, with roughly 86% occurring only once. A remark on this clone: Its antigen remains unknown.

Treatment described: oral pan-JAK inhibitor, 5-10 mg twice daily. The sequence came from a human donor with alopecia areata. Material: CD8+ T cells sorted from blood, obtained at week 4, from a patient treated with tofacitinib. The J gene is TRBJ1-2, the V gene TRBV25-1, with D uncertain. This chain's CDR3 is CASSESSHYGYTF. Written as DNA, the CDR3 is TGTGCCAGCAGTGAAAGTAGTCACTATGGCTACACCTTC.